The 15 T cell receptor beta chains listed next were all sequenced from one sample in a study of T cells after yellow fever vaccination. TCRdb analysed the 5' RACE reads with MiXCR anew, one entry per CDR3 protein. The table lists under 350,000 distinct CDR3 sequences, about 4% of them singletons. The sequencing here drew on PBMCs, taken 5 days after the yellow fever booster vaccination. These receptors originate from a man aged 18 to 35 who received the YFV17D yellow fever vaccine.

The rearrangement joins TRBV29-1 to TRBJ1-1; D may be TRBD1 (5 bases). V was clipped by 7 bases and J by 8 bases, with 14 bases between them. The V gene's germline CDR1 is SQVTM and CDR2 ANQGSEA. The CDR3 has 11 amino acids. Written as DNA, the CDR3 is TGCAGCGCCTATGCAGGGCGCGAAGCTTTCTTT. Encoded protein: CSAYAGREAFF. Combining the CDR3 with reference TRBV29-1 and TRBJ1-1 gives the whole variable domain SAVISQKPSRDICQRGTSLTIQCQVDSQVTMMFWYRQQPGQSLTLIATANQGSEATYESGFVIDKFPISRPNLTFSTLTVSNMSPEDSSIYLCSAYAGREAFFGQGTRLTVV.

This clonotype has only a few counts. The V gene is TRBV5-1, the J gene TRBJ1-4; no clear D gene. From germline, CDR1 is SGHRS and CDR2 YFSETQ. With 4 bases removed from V and 1 base from J, the gap between germline ends came to 11 bases. The CDR3 spans 15 residues. The CDR3 DNA follows: TGCGCCAGCAGCCCGGTGGTGGGAACTAATGAAAAACTGTTTTTT. Amino acid sequence: CASSPVVGTNEKLFF.

This clonotype was seen ten or more times. The V and J genes are TRBV5-1 and TRBJ2-3; no definite D call. The CDR3 totals 14 residues. V shed 4 bases and J shed 6 bases, with 15 bases lying between them. The germline CDR1 and CDR2 sequences are SGHRS and YFSETQ. CDR3 DNA sequence: TGCGCCAGCAGCCCCGCATGGTCATCCGATACGCAGTATTTT. Translated: CASSPAWSSDTQYF.

The chain recombines TRBV5-1 with TRBJ2-5; D is perhaps TRBD2 (6 bases). Germline V gives CDR1 SGHRS, CDR2 YFSETQ. CDR3 size: 14 residues. Trimming left V 3 bases short and J 1 base short, with 10 bases between. CDR3 sequence (DNA): TGCGCCAGCAGCTGGAGACTAGGCCAAGAGACCCAGTACTTC. Protein product: CASSWRLGQETQYF. The full variable domain, with the rest looked up from reference TRBV5-1 and TRBJ2-5, is KAGVTQTPRYLIKTRGQQVTLSCSPISGHRSVSWYQQTPGQGLQFLFEYFSETQRNKGNFPGRFSGRQFSNSRSEMNVSTLELGDSALYLCASSWRLGQETQYFGPGTRLLVL.

This clonotype was seen many times. The V and J genes are TRBV11-2 and TRBJ2-1; 10 nucleotides match TRBD2. Germline CDR1 and CDR2: SGHAT and FQNNGV. The length of the CDR3 is 15 residues. With 5 bases clipped from V and 9 bases from J, the junction kept 10 bases outside the gene matches. The CDR3 loop reads CASSPIERGGGEQFF. CDR3 DNA sequence: TGTGCCAGCAGCCCTATTGAGCGGGGGGGCGGTGAGCAGTTCTTC.

This clonotype was seen a handful of times. The rearrangement uses TRBV12-3 or TRBV12-4 and TRBJ2-1, with unresolved D. V was trimmed by 2 bases and J by 14 bases, leaving 10 bases between them. The CDR3 runs 11 residues. The CDR3 region has the DNA TGTGCCAGCAGTTTAACAAAAGGGAAGTTCTTC. Translated: CASSLTKGKFF.

The chain has TRBV4-3 and TRBJ1-1, with D uncertain. The CDR3 runs to 14 residues. V lost 4 bases and J 1 base, leaving 10 bases between the germline ends. Germline CDR1 LGHNA, CDR2 YSLEER. CDR3 residues: CASSPFGRNTEAFF. Here the CDR3 DNA reads TGCGCCAGCAGCCCCTTCGGGCGGAACACTGAAGCTTTCTTT.

This clonotype was seen at least ten times. The rearrangement joins TRBV4-2 to TRBJ2-1; TRBD1 or TRBD2 may be the D gene (5 bases each). The germline V gene encodes CDR1 LGHNA and CDR2 YNFKEQ. V lost 0 bases, J lost 2 bases, and 14 bases lay in between. The CDR3 covers 17 residues. The CDR3, as DNA: TGTGCCAGCAGCCAAGATGGGACCAGAGGGGCCTACAATGAGCAGTTCTTC. Protein: CASSQDGTRGAYNEQFF.

This clonotype was observed a handful of times. The chain joins TRBV7-2 to TRBJ1-6, with no clear D. Germline V CDR1 and CDR2: SGHTA, FQGNSA. With 5 bases removed from V and 13 bases from J, the gap between germline ends came to 21 bases. The CDR3 extends over 15 amino acids. The CDR3 protein is CASSQNPTGMSPLHF. The CDR3 DNA sequence: TGTGCCAGCAGCCAAAACCCGACCGGTATGAGCCCCCTCCACTTT.

This clonotype was counted many times. This rearrangement joins TRBV6-2 or TRBV6-3 to TRBJ2-7; D is perhaps TRBD2 (6 bases). The CDR3 runs to 14 residues. V was clipped by 5 bases and J by 5 bases, with 16 bases between them. Looked up from germline, CDR1 is MNHEY and CDR2 is SVGEGT. The CDR3 protein is CASSHPGTPNEQYF. For the CDR3, the DNA is TGTGCCAGCAGTCACCCCGGGACTCCCAACGAGCAGTACTTC.

This clonotype was observed a handful of times. V gene TRBV5-1 combines with J gene TRBJ1-1, with 7 bases fitting TRBD1. V dropped 3 bases and J dropped 5; count of bases not matched to a gene: 7. CDR3 length: 14 amino acids. CDR1 and CDR2 (germline): SGHRS, YFSETQ. For the CDR3, the DNA is TGCGCCAGCAGCTACGACAGGGTTGGAACTGAAGCTTTCTTT. This sequence encodes CASSYDRVGTEAFF.

The gene calls are TRBV29-1 and TRBJ2-3, with TRBD1 as a possible D gene (5 bases). Germline CDR1 and CDR2: SQVTM and ANQGSEA. The V gene lost 5 bases and the J gene lost 5 bases, with 14 bases spanning the gap. The CDR3 is 13 amino acids. The CDR3 loop reads CSVRAGAGDTQYF. Here the CDR3 DNA reads TGCAGCGTTAGGGCTGGGGCAGGAGATACGCAGTATTTT.

This clonotype was detected many times. The rearrangement joins TRBV7-2 to TRBJ2-7; D not certain. Trimming removed 0 bases from V and 2 bases from J, with 11 bases in between. CDR1 is SGHTA, CDR2 FQGNSA, per germline. The CDR3 length is 15 residues. CDR3 DNA sequence: TGTGCCAGCAGCTTAGCCCCCACTCAGGCCTACGAGCAGTACGTC. The encoded protein is CASSLAPTQAYEQYV.

This chain links TRBV2 with TRBJ2-5; weak D call: TRBD1 (6 bases). The CDR3 spans 12 residues. Germline CDR1 SNHLY, CDR2 FYNNEI. Trimming pared 5 bases from V and 4 bases from J, leaving 8 bases between. The CDR3 here is CASSSGVETQYF. The CDR3 bases are TGTGCCAGCAGTTCAGGGGTAGAGACCCAGTACTTC.

J is TRBJ1-2 and V is TRBV11-2, with TRBD1 matching over 8 bases. CDR1 and CDR2 from the germline V gene are SGHAT and FQNNGV. Trimming took 5 bases from V and 7 from J; bases not matched to a gene: 21. The CDR3 sequence is 18 residues long. The DNA for the CDR3 is TGTGCCAGCAGCCATATTTCGTCAGGGGGCGCCTATGCGGTTGGCTACACCTTC. Protein sequence: CASSHISSGGAYAVGYTF.